The subject of this entry is one T cell receptor (beta chain). It has no known antigen specificity. Nothing much larger sits one base from this clone, and base qualities are not available. Libraries were constructed by RT-PCR. Sequenced on an Illumina HiSeq 2500. TCRdb reprocessing: public reads trimmed at Q25 with fastp, clones called with MiXCR, in-frame beta chains kept. Here each entry gathers all rows of one CDR3 protein and keeps the most common genes and DNA. The sample table lists about 540,000 distinct CDR3 sequences, 20% to 25% of them with a count of one. The top ten clones comprise approximately 3% of the sample. The data were taken from a study of response to subunit inactivated influenza vaccine (dated by TCRdb to 2017 to 2018). With respect to the entire study: To follow how T cells responded to a trivalent subunit inactivated influenza vaccine, the researchers relied on deep quantitative profiling of the T cell receptor repertoire.

The CDR3, cysteine through phenylalanine, is 10 amino acids long. CDR3 DNA is the only sequence kept; it has 30 bases, read in frame from the first base. Taken from the germline V gene (reference sequence), the CDR1 and CDR2 loops are DFQATT and SNEGSKA. V is clipped by 3 bases and J by 12 bases, and the sequence between their germline boundaries is 9 bases long. Study-wide conclusions, independent of this receptor: According to the authors, only a limited number of new T cells may be recruited by each seasonal influenza vaccination.

The data also belong to a second study, concerning T cells expressing NK-cell markers. According to the second study: 5'RACE template switching, by which a universal primer site and unique molecular identifiers were added, was used to make TCR beta cDNA libraries. Eight donors provided sorted CD3+CD56+NKG2C+, CD3+CD56+NKG2C- and CD3+CD56-NKG2C+ T-cell subsets, whose TCR beta-chain repertoires were profiled. Seven of the eight sequenced donors were HCMV-seropositive and one was HCMV-seronegative. To restrict sorting to alphabetaTCR-expressing T cells, an anti-gammadeltaTCR antibody was added in several experiments. In six donors, the dominant CD3+CD56+NKG2C+ clonotypes ranked among the top 10 CD8+ clonotypes, making up roughly 1.0-7.0% of CD8+ T cells. Those dominant clonotypes were again the most abundant among CD3+CD56-NKG2C+ cells in a handful of donors, at roughly 28.3-60.1%. It remained unclear whether the expanded NKG2C-expressing T cell clones were specific for HCMV antigens. The study sequenced eight donors, all healthy volunteers chosen at random: three men and five women. A commercial ELISA kit detecting HCMV-specific IgG in serum was used to determine HCMV serostatus. Ficoll density gradient centrifugation was used to isolate peripheral blood mononuclear cells from blood. CD4+ and CD8+ T cells were isolated from PBMC by magnetic immunoseparation with Miltenyi isolation kits. Synthesis of cDNA was primed from the TCR beta constant segment and was followed by two consecutive PCR amplification steps. Sequencing of the libraries produced 2 x 150 bp reads on Illumina HiSeq 2000/2500, MiSeq or NextSeq. MIGEC was used to demultiplex reads and group the reads by UMI, and MiTCR was used to assemble and quantify clonotypes. To exclude erroneous sequences, only TCR cDNA sequences supported by at least two reads were retained. Downstream repertoire analysis used the tcR package, and clonotypes were matched across fractions by CDR3 nucleotide sequence plus V segment. VDJmatch was used to annotate antigen specificity against VDJdb, with one amino acid substitution in CDR3 allowed.

The material sequenced was CD4+ T cells sorted from PBMCs, taken approximately 12 days after vaccination. The sequence is built from TRBV20-1 and TRBJ2-1; no D gene can be assigned with confidence. The receptor's source is a man in his forties or fifties who received an inactivated influenza vaccine. Donor details come from another sample of the same person, matched by shared clones. The CDR3 loop reads CSASVGSQFF. The DNA sequence follows: TGCAGTGCTAGCGTCGGTTCGCAGTTCTTC.